The sequence of this T cell receptor beta chain was determined in a study of T cells in Graves' hyperthyroidism and ophthalmopathy. The CDR3 regions of TCR beta were amplified from RNA transcripts. A set of HTBI primers served as the primers for a first-round RT-PCR of the TCR CDR3. TCRdb processed the multiplex PCR reads anew with MiXCR; each CDR3 protein has one entry. The data contain about 840,000 distinct CDR3 sequences, roughly 37% of them singletons. V was trimmed by 0 bases and J by 5 bases, leaving 9 bases between them. The CDR3 totals 13 residues. Germline CDR1 SGHKS, CDR2 YYEKEE (reference sequence).

This clonotype was obtained from a man aged 18 to 35 with Graves' hyperthyroidism. The sample comprised blood. The chain employs TRBV5-5 and TRBJ2-7; no reliable D call. CDR3 coding DNA: TGTGCCAGCAGCTTGGTCCAGTACGACGAGCAGTACTTC. Its translation: CASSLVQYDEQYF.